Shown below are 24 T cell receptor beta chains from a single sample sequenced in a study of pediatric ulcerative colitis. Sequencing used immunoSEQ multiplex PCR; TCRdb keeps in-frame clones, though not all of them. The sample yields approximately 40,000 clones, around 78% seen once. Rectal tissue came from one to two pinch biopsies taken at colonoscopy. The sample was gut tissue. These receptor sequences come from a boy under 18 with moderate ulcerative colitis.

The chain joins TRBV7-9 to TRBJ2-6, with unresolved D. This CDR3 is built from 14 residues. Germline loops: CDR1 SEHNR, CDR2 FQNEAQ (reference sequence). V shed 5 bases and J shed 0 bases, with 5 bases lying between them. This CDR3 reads CASSVSSGANVLTF. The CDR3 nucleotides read TGTGCCAGCAGCGTGTCCTCTGGGGCCAACGTCCTGACTTTC.

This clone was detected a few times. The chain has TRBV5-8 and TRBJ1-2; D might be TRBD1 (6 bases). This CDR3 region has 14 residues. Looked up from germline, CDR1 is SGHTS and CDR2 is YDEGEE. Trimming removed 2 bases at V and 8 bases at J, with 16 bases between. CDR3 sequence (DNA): TGTGCCAGCAGCTTAGAAATAGGACAGCGGGGCTACACCTTC. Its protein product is CASSLEIGQRGYTF.

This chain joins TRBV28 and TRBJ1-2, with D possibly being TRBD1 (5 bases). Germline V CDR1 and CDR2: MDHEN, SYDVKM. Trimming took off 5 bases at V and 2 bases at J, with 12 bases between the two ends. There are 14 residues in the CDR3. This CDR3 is CASSLTAGNYGYTF. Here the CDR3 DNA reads TGTGCCAGCAGTCTAACCGCAGGGAACTATGGCTACACCTTC.

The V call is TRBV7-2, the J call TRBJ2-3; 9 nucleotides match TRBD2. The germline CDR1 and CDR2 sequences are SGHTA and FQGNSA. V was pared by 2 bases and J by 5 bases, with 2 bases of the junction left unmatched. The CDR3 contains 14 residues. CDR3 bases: TGTGCCAGCAGCTTAAATAGCGGGGGAGATACGCAGTATTTT. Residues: CASSLNSGGDTQYF.

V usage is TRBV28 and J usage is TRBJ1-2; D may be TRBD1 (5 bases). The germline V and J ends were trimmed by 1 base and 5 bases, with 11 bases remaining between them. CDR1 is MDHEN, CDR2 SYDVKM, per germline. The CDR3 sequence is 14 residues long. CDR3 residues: CASSLSWDFYGYTF. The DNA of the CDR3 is TGTGCCAGCAGTTTATCGTGGGACTTTTATGGCTACACCTTC.

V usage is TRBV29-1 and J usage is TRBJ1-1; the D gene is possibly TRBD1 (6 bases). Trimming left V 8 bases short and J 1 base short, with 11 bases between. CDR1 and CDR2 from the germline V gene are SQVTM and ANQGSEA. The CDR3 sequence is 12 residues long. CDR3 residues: CSTGTANTEAFF. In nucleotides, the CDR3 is TGCAGCACAGGGACGGCGAACACTGAAGCTTTCTTT.

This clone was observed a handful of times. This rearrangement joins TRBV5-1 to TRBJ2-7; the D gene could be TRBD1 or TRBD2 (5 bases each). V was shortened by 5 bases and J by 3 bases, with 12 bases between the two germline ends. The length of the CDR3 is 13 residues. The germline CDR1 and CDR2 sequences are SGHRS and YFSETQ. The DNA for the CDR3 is TGCGCCAGCAGTGAAGGGGACCGCTACGAGCAGTACTTC. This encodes CASSEGDRYEQYF.

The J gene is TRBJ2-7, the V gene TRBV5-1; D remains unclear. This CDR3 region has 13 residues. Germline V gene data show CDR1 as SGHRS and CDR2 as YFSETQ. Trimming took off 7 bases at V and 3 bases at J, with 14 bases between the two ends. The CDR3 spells CASGKEEGYEQYF. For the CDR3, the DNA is TGCGCCAGCGGCAAAGAGGAAGGCTACGAGCAGTACTTC.

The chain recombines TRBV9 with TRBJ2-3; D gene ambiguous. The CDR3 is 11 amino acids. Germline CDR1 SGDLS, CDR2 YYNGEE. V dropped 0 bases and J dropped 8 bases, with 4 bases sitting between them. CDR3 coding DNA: TGTGCCAGCAGCGTAGGCGGTACGCAGTATTTT. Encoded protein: CASSVGGTQYF.

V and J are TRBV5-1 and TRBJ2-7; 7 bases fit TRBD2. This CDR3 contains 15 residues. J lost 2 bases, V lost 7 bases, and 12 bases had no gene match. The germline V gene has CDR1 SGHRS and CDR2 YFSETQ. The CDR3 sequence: CASSGVASGTYEQYF. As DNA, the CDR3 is TGCGCCAGCTCTGGGGTGGCTAGCGGAACCTACGAGCAGTACTTC. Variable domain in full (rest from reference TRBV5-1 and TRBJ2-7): KAGVTQTPRYLIKTRGQQVTLSCSPISGHRSVSWYQQTPGQGLQFLFEYFSETQRNKGNFPGRFSGRQFSNSRSEMNVSTLELGDSALYLCASSGVASGTYEQYFGPGTRLTVT.

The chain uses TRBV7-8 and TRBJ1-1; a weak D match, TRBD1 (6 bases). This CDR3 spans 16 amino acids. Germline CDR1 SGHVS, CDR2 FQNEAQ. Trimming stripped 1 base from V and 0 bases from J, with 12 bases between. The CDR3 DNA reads TGTGCCAGCAGCTTAGTCTCCTGGACAGTGAACACTGAAGCTTTCTTT. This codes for CASSLVSWTVNTEAFF.

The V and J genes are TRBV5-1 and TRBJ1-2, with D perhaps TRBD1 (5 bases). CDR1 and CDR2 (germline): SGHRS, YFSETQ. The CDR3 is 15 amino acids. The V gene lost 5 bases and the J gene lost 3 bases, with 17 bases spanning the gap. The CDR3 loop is CASRPYQGNHYGYTF. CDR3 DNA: TGCGCCAGCAGACCCTACCAGGGAAACCACTATGGCTACACCTTC. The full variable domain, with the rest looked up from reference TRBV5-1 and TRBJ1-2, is KAGVTQTPRYLIKTRGQQVTLSCSPISGHRSVSWYQQTPGQGLQFLFEYFSETQRNKGNFPGRFSGRQFSNSRSEMNVSTLELGDSALYLCASRPYQGNHYGYTFGSGTRLTVV.

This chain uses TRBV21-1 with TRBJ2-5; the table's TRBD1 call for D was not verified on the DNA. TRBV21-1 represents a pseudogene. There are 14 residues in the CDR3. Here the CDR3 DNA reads TGTGCCAGCAGCAAAGAAAACAGGCAGGAGACCCAGTACTTC. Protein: CASSKENRQETQYF.

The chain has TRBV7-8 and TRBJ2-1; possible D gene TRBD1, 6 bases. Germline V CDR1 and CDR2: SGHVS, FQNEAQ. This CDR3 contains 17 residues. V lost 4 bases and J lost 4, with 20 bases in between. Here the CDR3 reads CASSSVPWDNPYNEQFF. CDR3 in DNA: TGTGCCAGCAGCTCGGTGCCATGGGACAATCCGTACAATGAGCAGTTCTTC.

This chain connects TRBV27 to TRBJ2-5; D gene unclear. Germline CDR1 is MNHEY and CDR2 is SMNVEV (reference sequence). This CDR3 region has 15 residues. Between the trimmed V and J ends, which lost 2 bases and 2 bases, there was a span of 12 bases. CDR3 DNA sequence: TGTGCCAGCAGTTTAGGGCAGAGTTCACAAGAGACCCAGTACTTC. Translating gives CASSLGQSSQETQYF.

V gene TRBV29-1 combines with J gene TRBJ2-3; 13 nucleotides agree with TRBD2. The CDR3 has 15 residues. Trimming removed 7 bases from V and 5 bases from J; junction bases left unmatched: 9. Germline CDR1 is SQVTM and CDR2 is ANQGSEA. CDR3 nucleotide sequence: TGCAGCGCCGAACTAGCGGGGGGGAGGAGAGATACGCAGTATTTT. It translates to CSAELAGGRRDTQYF.

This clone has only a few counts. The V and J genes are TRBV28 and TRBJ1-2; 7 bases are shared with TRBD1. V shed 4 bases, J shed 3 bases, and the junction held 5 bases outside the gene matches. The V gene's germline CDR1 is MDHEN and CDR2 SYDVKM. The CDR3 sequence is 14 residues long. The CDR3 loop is CASSSTGMYYGYTF. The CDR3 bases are TGTGCCAGCAGTTCGACAGGGATGTACTATGGCTACACCTTC.

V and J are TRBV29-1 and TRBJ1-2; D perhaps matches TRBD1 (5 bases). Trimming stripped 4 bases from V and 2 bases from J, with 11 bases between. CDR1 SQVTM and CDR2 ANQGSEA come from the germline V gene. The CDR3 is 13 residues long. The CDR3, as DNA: TGCAGCGTTGGAAGGGGTACGAACTATGGCTACACCTTC. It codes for CSVGRGTNYGYTF.

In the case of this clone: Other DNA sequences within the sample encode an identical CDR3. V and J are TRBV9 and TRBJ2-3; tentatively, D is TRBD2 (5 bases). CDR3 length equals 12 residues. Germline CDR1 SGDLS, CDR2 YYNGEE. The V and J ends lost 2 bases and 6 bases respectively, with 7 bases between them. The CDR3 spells CASSVGGDTQYF. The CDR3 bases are TGTGCCAGCAGCGTGGGCGGGGATACGCAGTATTTT.

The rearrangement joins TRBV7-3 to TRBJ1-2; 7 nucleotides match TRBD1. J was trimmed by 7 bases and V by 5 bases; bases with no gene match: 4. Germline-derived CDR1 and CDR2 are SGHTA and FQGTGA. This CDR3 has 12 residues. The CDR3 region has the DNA TGTGCCAGCAGCACATACAGGGGTGGCTACACCTTC. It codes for CASSTYRGGYTF.

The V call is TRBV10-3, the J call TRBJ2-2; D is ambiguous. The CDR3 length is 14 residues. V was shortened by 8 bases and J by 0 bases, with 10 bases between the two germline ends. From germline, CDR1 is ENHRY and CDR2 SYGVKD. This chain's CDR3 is CAIRGRTNTGELFF. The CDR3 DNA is TGTGCCATCCGAGGACGTACGAACACCGGGGAGCTGTTTTTT.

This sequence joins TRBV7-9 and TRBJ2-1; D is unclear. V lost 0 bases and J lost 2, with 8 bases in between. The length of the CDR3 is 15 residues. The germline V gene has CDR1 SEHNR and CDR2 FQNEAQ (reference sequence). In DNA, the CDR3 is TGTGCCAGCAGCTTAGCTGCGTCTACCTACAATGAGCAGTTCTTC. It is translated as CASSLAASTYNEQFF.

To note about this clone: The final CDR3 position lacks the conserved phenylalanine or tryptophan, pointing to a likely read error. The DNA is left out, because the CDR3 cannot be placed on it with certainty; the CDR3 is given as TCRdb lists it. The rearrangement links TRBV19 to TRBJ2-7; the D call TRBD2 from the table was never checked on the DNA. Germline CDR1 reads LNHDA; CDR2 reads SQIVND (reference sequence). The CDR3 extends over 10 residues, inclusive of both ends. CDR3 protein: CAGDLAQNED.

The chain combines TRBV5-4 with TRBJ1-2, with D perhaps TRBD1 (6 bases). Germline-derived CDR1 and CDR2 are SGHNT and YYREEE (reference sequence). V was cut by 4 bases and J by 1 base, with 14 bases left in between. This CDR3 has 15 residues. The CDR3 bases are TGTGCCAGCAGCCGTCCGGGGGGCAGTAACTATGGCTACACCTTC. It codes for CASSRPGGSNYGYTF.